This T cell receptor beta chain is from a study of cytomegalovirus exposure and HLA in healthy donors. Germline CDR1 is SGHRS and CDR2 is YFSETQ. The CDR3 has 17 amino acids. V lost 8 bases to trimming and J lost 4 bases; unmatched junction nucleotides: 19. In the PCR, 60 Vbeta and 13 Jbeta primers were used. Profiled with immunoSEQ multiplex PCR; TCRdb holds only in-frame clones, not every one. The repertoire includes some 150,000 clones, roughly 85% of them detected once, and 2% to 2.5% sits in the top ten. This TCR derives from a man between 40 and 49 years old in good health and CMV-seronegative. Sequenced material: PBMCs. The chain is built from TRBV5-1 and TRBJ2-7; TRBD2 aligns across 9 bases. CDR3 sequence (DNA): TGCGCCAGATTATCGGCGCTAGCGGGACCTGGACGGTACGAGCAGTACTTC. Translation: CARLSALAGPGRYEQYF. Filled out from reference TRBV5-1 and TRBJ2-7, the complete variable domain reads KAGVTQTPRYLIKTRGQQVTLSCSPISGHRSVSWYQQTPGQGLQFLFEYFSETQRNKGNFPGRFSGRQFSNSRSEMNVSTLELGDSALYLCARLSALAGPGRYEQYFGPGTRLTVT.